The 29 T cell receptor beta chains below were found in one sample sequenced in a study of tumor and adjacent non-tumor tissue in lung cancer. RNA was extracted from bulk tissue without any cell sorting. More than 3 cm separated this lung sample from the edge of the tumor. TCRbeta libraries were built with three rounds of nested PCR, modified from ARM-PCR. TCRdb re-called the multiplex PCR reads with MiXCR, one entry per CDR3 protein. The data hold over 35,000 distinct CDR3 sequences, with less than 65% observed a single time. The sequenced material came from distant non-tumor lung tissue. The receptors stem from a man aged 50 or older with non-small cell lung cancer.

This chain connects TRBV10-3 to TRBJ2-5; the D gene could be TRBD1 or TRBD2 (5 bases each). The CDR3 totals 15 residues. Looked up from germline, CDR1 is ENHRY and CDR2 is SYGVKD. Trimming removed 3 bases at V and 4 bases at J, with 15 bases between. The CDR3 coding sequence is TGTGCCATCAGTGATTCGAATTGGGACCGAGAGACCCAGTACTTC. Translating it yields CAISDSNWDRETQYF.

This clonotype has more than one count but fewer than ten. This likely comes from a read error, as the CDR3 has no conserved phenylalanine or tryptophan at its end. The rearrangement joins TRBV28 to TRBJ2-7, with 11 nucleotides matching TRBD2. CDR1 MDHEN and CDR2 SYDVKM come from the germline V gene. The CDR3 covers 15 residues. J lost 0 bases, V lost 5 bases, and 3 bases had no gene match. DNA for the CDR3: TGTGCCAGCAGTCGGGGGACTAGCGGCTCCTACGAGCAGTACCTC. Amino acids: CASSRGTSGSYEQYL.

This chain uses TRBV13 with TRBJ2-3; TRBD2 aligns across 9 bases. Germline V lookup: CDR1 PRHDT, CDR2 FYEKMQ (reference sequence). The CDR3 is 15 residues long. The J segment lost 5 bases and the V segment lost 7 bases, leaving 10 bases of the junction unmatched. CDR3 nucleotide sequence: TGTGCCAGCATCTTTGGCGGGGGGGCCGAAGATACGCAGTATTTT. It is translated as CASIFGGGAEDTQYF.

The chain has TRBV29-1 and TRBJ1-1, with D possibly matching TRBD1 (6 bases). The CDR3 totals 18 residues. The V gene lost 2 bases and the J gene lost 11 bases, with 33 bases spanning the gap. Per germline, CDR1 SQVTM and CDR2 ANQGSEA. The CDR3 sequence is CSVENVPARSDGGKSAFF. Here the CDR3 DNA reads TGCAGCGTTGAAAACGTCCCAGCTAGGTCGGACGGGGGCAAGAGTGCTTTCTTT.

Comments on this clonotype: Relative to the germline gene, one junction end is altered; a read error may explain this. The CDR3 region has the DNA TGTGTCAGCAGCTTAGGGCGGGAAGAGACCCATTACTTC. Its translation: CVSSLGREETHYF. This chain connects TRBV7-8 to TRBJ2-5, with a tentative D call TRBD2 (6 bases). Per the germline V gene, CDR1 is SGHVS and CDR2 is FQNEAQ. This CDR3 contains 13 residues. Drawing the rest from reference TRBV7-8 and TRBJ2-5, the complete variable domain is GAGVSQSPRYKVAKRGQDVALRCDPISGHVSLFWYQQALGQGPEFLTYFQNEAQLDKSGLPSDRFFAERPEGSVSTLKIQRTQQEDSAVYLCVSSLGREETHYFGPGTRLLVL.

Of note for this clonotype: Relative to the germline gene, one junction end is altered; a read error may explain this. The rearrangement joins TRBV28 to TRBJ1-5; 8 bases align to TRBD1. CDR1 is MDHEN and CDR2 is SYDVKM in the germline V gene. The CDR3 runs to 15 residues. CDR3 DNA: TGTGCCAGCAGTTTTCAGGGGGCAGAAAATCAGCCCCGGCATTTT. Translating gives CASSFQGAENQPRHF. Full variable domain (outside the CDR3, taken from reference TRBV28 and TRBJ1-5): DVKVTQSSRYLVKRTGEKVFLECVQDMDHENMFWYRQDPGLGLRLIYFSYDVKMKEKGDIPEGYSVSREKKERFSLILESASTNQTSMYLCASSFQGAENQPRHFGDGTRLSIL.

The CDR3 bases are TGTGCCAGCGGTGGCACGTCAGGGTCCCAGCATTTT. As protein: CASGGTSGSQHF. V usage is TRBV28 and J usage is TRBJ1-5, with a possible D match to TRBD1 (5 bases). CDR1 and CDR2 from the germline V gene are MDHEN and SYDVKM. Trimming removed 8 bases at V and 11 bases at J, with 16 bases between. The CDR3 is 12 residues long. The variable domain in full, with the rest retrieved from reference TRBV28 and TRBJ1-5, is DVKVTQSSRYLVKRTGEKVFLECVQDMDHENMFWYRQDPGLGLRLIYFSYDVKMKEKGDIPEGYSVSREKKERFSLILESASTNQTSMYLCASGGTSGSQHFGDGTRLSIL.

This clonotype was counted between two and nine times. The chain carries TRBV24-1 and TRBJ2-3; D remains unclear. The CDR3 has 15 residues. Germline lookup yields CDR1 KGHDR and CDR2 SFDVKD. V shed 5 bases and J shed 4 bases, with 15 bases lying between them. For the CDR3, the DNA is TGTGCCACCAGTGGCCTCGGCGGAAGGGCAGATACGCAGTATTTT. It translates to CATSGLGGRADTQYF.

About this clonotype itself: The CDR3 ends on some other residue instead of the conserved phenylalanine or tryptophan, so this is likely a read error. This chain links TRBV29-1 with TRBJ2-5; possible D gene TRBD1, 5 bases. Germline-derived CDR1 and CDR2 are SQVTM and ANQGSEA. The CDR3 contains 12 residues. V gave up 7 bases and J gave up 0 bases, with 9 bases separating them. CDR3 amino acids: CSDVDNQETQYY. DNA of the CDR3: TGCAGCGATGTGGACAACCAAGAGACCCAGTACTAC.

The chain couples TRBV28 to TRBJ1-4, with D hard to call. Trimming took 8 bases from V and 4 from J, leaving 11 bases between them. CDR1 and CDR2 (germline): MDHEN, SYDVKM. CDR3 length: 13 amino acids. CDR3 coding DNA: TGTGCCAGCGGTTCCGGGTTTAATGAAAAACTGTTTTTT. Encoded protein: CASGSGFNEKLFF.

This clonotype was found many times. The chain is built from TRBV29-1 and TRBJ2-5; possibly TRBD1 for D (7 bases). The germline CDR1 and CDR2 sequences are SQVTM and ANQGSEA. V was pared by 0 bases and J by 7 bases, with 18 bases between. The CDR3 consists of 15 residues. CDR3 in DNA: TGCAGCGTTGAAGATCAGGACATCCAGGGGGGGACCCAGTACTTC. Its translation is CSVEDQDIQGGTQYF. Full variable domain (remainder filled in from reference TRBV29-1 and TRBJ2-5): SAVISQKPSRDICQRGTSLTIQCQVDSQVTMMFWYRQQPGQSLTLIATANQGSEATYESGFVIDKFPISRPNLTFSTLTVSNMSPEDSSIYLCSVEDQDIQGGTQYFGPGTRLLVL.

This clonotype came up a few times. This may arise from a read error, as a much more abundant clone is one base away. V usage is TRBV18 and J usage is TRBJ1-5; D unresolved. Germline V CDR1 and CDR2: KGHSH, LQKENI. There are 12 residues in the CDR3. The CDR3 DNA is TGTGACAGCTCACCGGTGAATCAGCCCCAGCATTTT. This codes for CDSSPVNQPQHF.

In the case of this clonotype: At one end, the junction sequence differs from germline, possibly due to a read error. This chain uses TRBV20-1 with TRBJ2-7; D is perhaps TRBD1 (6 bases). Per the germline V gene, CDR1 is DFQATT and CDR2 is SNEGSKA (reference sequence). The CDR3 has 12 amino acids. The CDR3 region is CCATRTAYEQYF. DNA of the CDR3: TGCTGTGCTACCCGGACAGCCTACGAACAATACTTC.

A note on this clonotype: This may stem from a read error, because a much larger clone lies one nucleotide away. The chain recombines TRBV10-3 with TRBJ1-1; D is possibly TRBD1 (5 bases). The V end lost 6 bases, the J end lost 0 bases, and 11 bases lay between the germline ends. This CDR3 region has 14 residues. Germline CDR1 and CDR2: ENHRY and SYGVKD. This CDR3 is CAISLQVLNTEAFF. CDR3 sequence (DNA): TGTGCCATCAGCCTACAGGTCCTGAACACTGAAGCTTTCTTT.

The sample holds a few counts of this clonotype. At one end the junction does not follow the germline gene, possibly because of a read error. The genes are TRBV2 and TRBJ2-3; D uncertain. CDR1 is SNHLY and CDR2 is FYNNEI in the germline V gene. The CDR3 is made up of 13 amino acids. CDR3 DNA sequence: TGTGCCGGCAGTGAAAGCAGACTAGATACGCAGTATTTT. Protein: CAGSESRLDTQYF.

The gene calls are TRBV11-3 and TRBJ1-6; D may be TRBD1 (5 bases). V lost 3 bases and J lost 5, with 11 bases in between. In germline, CDR1 is SGHNT, CDR2 YENEEA. This CDR3 region has 15 residues. The CDR3 DNA sequence: TGTGCCAGCAGCTTCCGTGGAGGGGATAATTCACCCCTCCACTTT. Translating gives CASSFRGGDNSPLHF.

This clonotype occurred once. One junction end disagrees with the germline gene, perhaps due to a read error. V and J are TRBV6-5 and TRBJ2-1, with 8 nucleotides matching TRBD1. The V gene's germline CDR1 is MNHEY and CDR2 SVGAGI. This CDR3 is 17 amino acids long. The CDR3 bases are TGTGCCAACAGTTACCAGAGGACAGGGCGATTCTACAGTGAGCAGTTCTTC. As protein: CANSYQRTGRFYSEQFF.

The sample holds many counts of this clonotype. CDR3 DNA: TGTGCCAGCAGCAAACTGAGGAACACTGAAGCTTTCTTT. Protein product: CASSKLRNTEAFF. The chain has TRBV7-8 and TRBJ1-1; D is undetermined. The CDR3 covers 13 residues. Trimming shortened V by 5 bases and J by 1 base, and 8 bases separated the two germline ends. Germline-derived CDR1 and CDR2 are SGHVS and FQNEAQ.

Regarding this clonotype: Since a much larger clone is just one base distant, this may be a read error. The CDR3 DNA reads as TGCAGCGTTGGGACAGAGGCCCTCGGGGACACTGAAACTTTCTTT. Translation: CSVGTEALGDTETFF. The gene calls are TRBV29-1 and TRBJ1-1; tentatively, D is TRBD1 (6 bases). The CDR3 covers 15 residues. Germline V CDR1 and CDR2: SQVTM, ANQGSEA. Filled out from reference TRBV29-1 and TRBJ1-1, the complete variable domain reads SAVISQKPSRDICQRGTSLTIQCQVDSQVTMMFWYRQQPGQSLTLIATANQGSEATYESGFVIDKFPISRPNLTFSTLTVSNMSPEDSSIYLCSVGTEALGDTETFFGQGTRLTVV.

This clonotype was found a few times. The gene calls are TRBV5-1 and TRBJ1-4, with D maybe TRBD1 (6 bases). V gave up 2 bases and J gave up 7 bases, with 12 bases separating them. The CDR3 is 14 amino acids. Germline V CDR1 and CDR2: SGHRS, YFSETQ. The CDR3 DNA sequence: TGCGCCAGCAGCTTATTGGGGGCTAGTGAAAAACTGTTTTTT. Its translation: CASSLLGASEKLFF.

The chain uses TRBV2 and TRBJ2-4; 12 bases fit TRBD2. Germline V gene lookup returns CDR1 SNHLY and CDR2 FYNNEI. The CDR3 loop spans 16 amino acids. With 4 bases clipped from V and 8 bases from J, the junction kept 9 bases outside the gene matches. CDR3: CASSGLAGVARDIQYF. The CDR3 nucleotides are TGTGCCAGCAGTGGACTAGCGGGAGTGGCCAGAGACATTCAGTACTTC.

The V and J genes are TRBV5-1 and TRBJ2-3; 11 nucleotides agree with TRBD1. V lost 9 bases to trimming and J lost 6 bases; unmatched junction nucleotides: 15. Germline V lookup: CDR1 SGHRS, CDR2 YFSETQ. CDR3 length: 16 residues. As DNA, the CDR3 is TGCGCCAACTGCTTGGTTCGGACAGGGGGCAGGGATACGCAGTATTTT. Residues: CANCLVRTGGRDTQYF.

V is TRBV19 and J is TRBJ2-1, with unresolved D. Germline V gene data show CDR1 as LNHDA and CDR2 as SQIVND (reference sequence). The V gene lost 4 bases and the J gene lost 9 bases, with 16 bases spanning the gap. The CDR3 totals 14 residues. CDR3 in DNA: TGTGCCAGTAGTACCGACCCCGTCCAAATTGAGCAGTTCTTC. Residues: CASSTDPVQIEQFF.

The V call is TRBV29-1, the J call TRBJ1-6; unclear D gene. The CDR3 totals 19 residues. Deletions cut 1 base from V and 8 bases from J, with 27 bases between. In germline, CDR1 is SQVTM, CDR2 ANQGSEA. The CDR3 region has the DNA TGCAGCGTTGAAGTACAAGGGAGCAAATGCAAGAAGTTTTATTCACCCCTCCACTTT. Its protein is CSVEVQGSKCKKFYSPLHF.

In the case of this clonotype: One end of the junction fails to match germline, which may point to a read error. The chain recombines TRBV4-2 with TRBJ2-1; 9 bases are shared with TRBD1. The CDR3 runs to 17 residues. The V gene's germline CDR1 is LGHNA and CDR2 YNFKEQ. The CDR3 DNA reads as TGTGCCGGCAGCCACAGCGTCCGGGACAGGGACTACAATGAGCAGTTATTC. Amino acids: CAGSHSVRDRDYNEQLF.

The sample holds many counts of this clonotype. The CDR3 region has the DNA TGTGCCAGCAGCCCGACCATGGATACGCAGTATTTT. Translation gives CASSPTMDTQYF. J is TRBJ2-3 and V is TRBV5-4; D gene unclear. CDR1 SGHNT and CDR2 YYREEE come from the germline V gene (reference sequence). The CDR3 has 12 amino acids. V lost 4 bases and J 6 bases, leaving 9 bases between the germline ends.

The table lists this clonotype with many counts. The genes are TRBV12-3 or TRBV12-4 and TRBJ1-3, with a possible D match to TRBD1 (5 bases). The CDR3 is 13 amino acids. V lost 7 bases to trimming and J lost 8 bases, with 15 bases between them. The CDR3 here is CASTRRGRDTIYF. DNA for the CDR3: TGTGCCAGCACCAGGAGGGGCCGGGACACCATATATTTT.

As for this clonotype: One junction end disagrees with the germline gene, perhaps due to a read error. The chain has TRBV10-1 and TRBJ2-2, with D perhaps matching TRBD1 or TRBD2 (5 bases each). The CDR3 loop spans 13 amino acids. CDR1 is WNHNN and CDR2 is SYGVQD in the germline V gene (reference sequence). The CDR3 here is CASSEQDTWELLF. The CDR3 DNA reads TGCGCTAGCAGTGAACAGGACACCTGGGAGCTGCTTTTT.

As for this clonotype: At one end the junction does not follow the germline gene, possibly because of a read error. The rearrangement uses TRBV5-4 and TRBJ2-7, with 14 bases aligning to TRBD2. This CDR3 has 16 residues. Germline CDR1 SGHNT, CDR2 YYREEE (reference sequence). The CDR3 protein is CASSLGGLAGAYEQYF. In DNA, the CDR3 is TGTGCCAGTAGCTTGGGGGGACTAGCGGGGGCCTACGAGCAGTACTTC.